This is a list of T cell receptor beta chains from one sample in a study of blood T cell repertoires in COVID-19. Generated by immunoSEQ multiplex PCR, the TCRdb table keeps only in-frame clones and is missing some. The sample holds tens of thousands of clones; 75% to 90% are singletons and the top ten take 8.5% to 14%. The specimen sequenced was peripheral blood. These receptors originate from a man older than 75 with acute or convalescent COVID-19. Both conserved end residues are part of each CDR3. The order of the fields is V gene, CDR3 protein.

V: TRBV19; CDR3: CASSINEKLNQPQHF
V: TRBV18; CDR3: CASSPRGQGSPPPAFF
V: TRBV2; CDR3: CASTTRAGGTPLHF
V: TRBV10-3; CDR3: CAIRPGSPKGLDEKLFF
V: TRBV6-1; CDR3: CASSEAGFANEKLFF
V: TRBV10-1; CDR3: CASSRRGGMTYNEQFF
V: TRBV24-1; CDR3: CATSSRNNEQFF
V: TRBV5-1; CDR3: CASSPDRGGYTF
V: TRBV6-6; CDR3: CASSYSGTYEQYF
V: TRBV18; CDR3: CASSPPLEGTGELFF
V: TRBV5-8; CDR3: CASSLQEGLAGYEQFF
V: TRBV5-1; CDR3: CASRVAGGTEAFF
V: TRBV11-3; CDR3: CASRQLAGEVTGELFF
V: TRBV24-1; CDR3: CATSPSGLAGGRGNEQFF
V: TRBV7-7; CDR3: CASSLGRTDTGELFF
V: TRBV28; CDR3: CASSSRSDTQYF
V: TRBV28; CDR3: CASSMERVSTDTQYF
V: TRBV9; CDR3: CASSDSSSYNSPLHF
V: TRBV5-6; CDR3: CASSWTRDRDLRANVLTF
V: TRBV21-1; CDR3: CASSKRQGQGSEKLFF
V: TRBV6-5; CDR3: CASISLANYGYTF
V: TRBV28; CDR3: CASSPPGTEYTGELFF
V: TRBV10-1; CDR3: CASSEWDRSEAFF
V: TRBV19; CDR3: CASSILGQGVAEAFF
V: TRBV30; CDR3: CAWYAQVGGYTF
V: TRBV29-1; CDR3: CSVESRSPSAAGDTDTQYF